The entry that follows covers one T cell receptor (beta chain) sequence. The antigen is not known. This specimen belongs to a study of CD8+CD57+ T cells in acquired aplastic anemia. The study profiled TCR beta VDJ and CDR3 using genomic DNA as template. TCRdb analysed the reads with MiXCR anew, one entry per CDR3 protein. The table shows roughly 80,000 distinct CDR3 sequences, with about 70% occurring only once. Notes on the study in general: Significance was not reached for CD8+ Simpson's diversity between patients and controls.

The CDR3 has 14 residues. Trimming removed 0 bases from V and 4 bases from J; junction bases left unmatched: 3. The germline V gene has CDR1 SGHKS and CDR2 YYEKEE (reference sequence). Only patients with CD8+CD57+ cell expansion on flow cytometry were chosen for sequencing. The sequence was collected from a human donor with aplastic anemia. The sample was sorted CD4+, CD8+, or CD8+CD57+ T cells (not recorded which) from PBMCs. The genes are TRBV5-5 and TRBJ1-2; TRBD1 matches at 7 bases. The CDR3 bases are TGTGCCAGCAGCTTGGGACAGGGTGGCTATGGCTACACCTTC. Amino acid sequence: CASSLGQGGYGYTF. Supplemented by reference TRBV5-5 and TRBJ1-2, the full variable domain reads DAGVTQSPTHLIKTRGQQVTLRCSPISGHKSVSWYQQVLGQGPQFIFQYYEKEERGRGNFPDRFSARQFPNYSSELNVNALLLGDSALYLCASSLGQGGYGYTFGSGTRLTVV.